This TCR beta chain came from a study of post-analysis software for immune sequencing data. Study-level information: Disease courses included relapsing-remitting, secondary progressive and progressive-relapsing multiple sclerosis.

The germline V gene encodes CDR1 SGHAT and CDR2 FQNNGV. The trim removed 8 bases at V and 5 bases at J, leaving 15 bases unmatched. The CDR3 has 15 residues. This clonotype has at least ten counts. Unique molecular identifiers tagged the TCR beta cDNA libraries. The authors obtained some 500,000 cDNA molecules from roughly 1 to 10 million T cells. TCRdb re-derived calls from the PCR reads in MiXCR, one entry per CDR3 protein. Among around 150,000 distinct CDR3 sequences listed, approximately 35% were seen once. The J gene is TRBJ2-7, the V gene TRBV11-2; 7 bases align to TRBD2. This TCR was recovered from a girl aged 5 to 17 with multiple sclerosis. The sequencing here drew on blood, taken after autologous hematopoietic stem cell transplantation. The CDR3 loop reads CASAFIVGAGNEQYF. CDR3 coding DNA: TGTGCCAGCGCGTTCATAGTGGGAGCGGGAAACGAGCAGTACTTC.